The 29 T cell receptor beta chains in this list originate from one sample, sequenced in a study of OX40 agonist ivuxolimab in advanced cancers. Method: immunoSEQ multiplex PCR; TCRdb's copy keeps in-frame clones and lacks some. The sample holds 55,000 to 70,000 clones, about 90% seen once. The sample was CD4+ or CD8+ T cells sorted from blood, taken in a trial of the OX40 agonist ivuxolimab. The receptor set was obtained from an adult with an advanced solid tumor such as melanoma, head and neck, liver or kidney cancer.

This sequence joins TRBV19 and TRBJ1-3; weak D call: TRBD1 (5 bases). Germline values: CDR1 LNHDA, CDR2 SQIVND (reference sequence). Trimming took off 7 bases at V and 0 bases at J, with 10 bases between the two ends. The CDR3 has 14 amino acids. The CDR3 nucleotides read TGTGCCAGTAAGGGGACCAGCTCTGGAAACACCATATATTTT. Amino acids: CASKGTSSGNTIYF.

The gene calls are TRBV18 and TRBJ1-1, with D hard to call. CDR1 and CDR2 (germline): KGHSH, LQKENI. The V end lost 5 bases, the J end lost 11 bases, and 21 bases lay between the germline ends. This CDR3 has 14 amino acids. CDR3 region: CASSRAGLGPDAFF. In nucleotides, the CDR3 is TGTGCCAGCTCAAGGGCCGGACTAGGACCCGATGCTTTCTTT.

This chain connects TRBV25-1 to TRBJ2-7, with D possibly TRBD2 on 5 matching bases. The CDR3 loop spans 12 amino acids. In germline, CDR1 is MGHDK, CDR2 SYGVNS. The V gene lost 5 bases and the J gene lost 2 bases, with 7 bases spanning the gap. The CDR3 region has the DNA TGTGCCAGCAGTCAGCGGCCCTACGAGCAGTACTTC. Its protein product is CASSQRPYEQYF.

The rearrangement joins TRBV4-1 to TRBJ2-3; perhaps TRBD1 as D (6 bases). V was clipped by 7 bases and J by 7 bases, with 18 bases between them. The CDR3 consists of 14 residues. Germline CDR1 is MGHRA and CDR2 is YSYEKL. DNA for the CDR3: TGCGCCAGCACCCCCAGGGGCTCTCCAAATACGCAGTATTTT. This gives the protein CASTPRGSPNTQYF.

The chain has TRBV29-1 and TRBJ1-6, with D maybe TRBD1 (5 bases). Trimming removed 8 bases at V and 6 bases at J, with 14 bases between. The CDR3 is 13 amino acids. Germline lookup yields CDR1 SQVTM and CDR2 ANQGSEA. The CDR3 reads CSFQRDSNSPLHF. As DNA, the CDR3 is TGCAGCTTCCAACGGGACTCTAATTCACCCCTCCACTTT.

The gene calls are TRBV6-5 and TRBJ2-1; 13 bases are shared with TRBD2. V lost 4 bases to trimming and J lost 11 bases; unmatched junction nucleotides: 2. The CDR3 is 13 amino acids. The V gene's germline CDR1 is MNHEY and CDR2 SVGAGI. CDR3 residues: CASSFGTSGKQFF. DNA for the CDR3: TGTGCCAGCAGTTTCGGGACTAGCGGGAAGCAGTTCTTC.

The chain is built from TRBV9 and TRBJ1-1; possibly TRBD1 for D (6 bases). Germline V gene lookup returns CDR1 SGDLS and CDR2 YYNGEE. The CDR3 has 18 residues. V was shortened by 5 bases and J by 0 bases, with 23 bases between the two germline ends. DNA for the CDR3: TGTGCCAGCAGTGGAAAACAGGGAGGGGTGAGTGTGAACACTGAAGCTTTCTTT. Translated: CASSGKQGGVSVNTEAFF.

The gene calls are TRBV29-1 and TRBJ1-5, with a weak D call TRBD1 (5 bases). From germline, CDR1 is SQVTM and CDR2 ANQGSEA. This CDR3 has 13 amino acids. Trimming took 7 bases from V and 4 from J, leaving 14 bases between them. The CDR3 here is CSGSGGVNQPQHF. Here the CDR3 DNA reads TGCAGCGGATCCGGGGGAGTGAATCAGCCCCAGCATTTT.

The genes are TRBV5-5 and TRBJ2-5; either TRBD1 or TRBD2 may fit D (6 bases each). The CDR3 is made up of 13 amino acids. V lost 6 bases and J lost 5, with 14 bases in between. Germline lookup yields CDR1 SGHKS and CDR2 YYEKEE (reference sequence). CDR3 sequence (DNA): TGTGCCAGCAACAGGGACTCGATGGAGACCCAGTACTTC. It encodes CASNRDSMETQYF.

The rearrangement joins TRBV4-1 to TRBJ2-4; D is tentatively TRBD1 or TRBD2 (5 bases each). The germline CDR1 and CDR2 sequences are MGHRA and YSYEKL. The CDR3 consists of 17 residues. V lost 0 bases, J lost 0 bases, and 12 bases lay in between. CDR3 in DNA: TGCGCCAGCAGCCAAGATCGGGGCAGCCTAGCCAAAAACATTCAGTACTTC. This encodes CASSQDRGSLAKNIQYF.

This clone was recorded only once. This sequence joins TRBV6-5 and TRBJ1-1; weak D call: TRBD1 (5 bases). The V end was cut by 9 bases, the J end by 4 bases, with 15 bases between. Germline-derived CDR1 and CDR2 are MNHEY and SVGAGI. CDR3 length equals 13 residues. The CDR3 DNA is TGTGCCAGTAAGGGGACCTGGGGCACTGAAGCTTTCTTT. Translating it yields CASKGTWGTEAFF.

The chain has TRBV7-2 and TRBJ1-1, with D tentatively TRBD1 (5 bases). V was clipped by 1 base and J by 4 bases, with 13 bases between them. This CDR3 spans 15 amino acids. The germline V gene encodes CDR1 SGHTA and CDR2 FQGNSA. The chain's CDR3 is CASSLDRKRGTEAFF. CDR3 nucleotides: TGTGCCAGCAGCTTAGATAGGAAGAGGGGCACTGAAGCTTTCTTT.

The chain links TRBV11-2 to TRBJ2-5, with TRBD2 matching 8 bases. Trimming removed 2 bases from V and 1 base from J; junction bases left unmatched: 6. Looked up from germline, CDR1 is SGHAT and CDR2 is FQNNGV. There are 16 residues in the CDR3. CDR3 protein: CASSLRRGLGQETQYF. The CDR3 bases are TGTGCCAGCAGCTTAAGGCGGGGACTAGGCCAAGAGACCCAGTACTTC.

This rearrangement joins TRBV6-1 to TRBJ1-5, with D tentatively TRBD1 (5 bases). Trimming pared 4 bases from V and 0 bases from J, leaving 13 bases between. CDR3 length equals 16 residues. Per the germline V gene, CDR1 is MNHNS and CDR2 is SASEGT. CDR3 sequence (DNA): TGTGCCAGCAGTGGTCAGGGTGCTATTAGCAATCAGCCCCAGCATTTT. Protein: CASSGQGAISNQPQHF.

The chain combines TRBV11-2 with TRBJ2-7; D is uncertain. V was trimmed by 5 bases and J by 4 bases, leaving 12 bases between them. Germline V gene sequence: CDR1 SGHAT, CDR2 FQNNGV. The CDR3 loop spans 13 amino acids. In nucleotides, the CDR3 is TGTGCCAGCAGCCGCACCGACGGGTACGAGCAGTACTTC. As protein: CASSRTDGYEQYF.

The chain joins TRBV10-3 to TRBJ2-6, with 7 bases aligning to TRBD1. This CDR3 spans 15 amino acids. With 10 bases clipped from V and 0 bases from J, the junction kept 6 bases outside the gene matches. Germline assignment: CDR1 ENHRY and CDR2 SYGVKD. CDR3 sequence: CATWTGVSGANVLTF. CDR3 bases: TGTGCCACCTGGACAGGCGTCTCTGGGGCCAACGTCCTGACTTTC.

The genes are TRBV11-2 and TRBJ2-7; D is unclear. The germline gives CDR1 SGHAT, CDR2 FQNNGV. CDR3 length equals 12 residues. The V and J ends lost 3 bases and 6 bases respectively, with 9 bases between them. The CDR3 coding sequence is TGTGCCAGCAGCTTTGGCGTAGGCGAGCAGTACTTC. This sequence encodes CASSFGVGEQYF.

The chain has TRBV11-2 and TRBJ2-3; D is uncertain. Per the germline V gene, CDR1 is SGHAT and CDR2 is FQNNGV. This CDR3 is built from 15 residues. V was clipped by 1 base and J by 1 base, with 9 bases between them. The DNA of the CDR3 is TGTGCCAGCAGCTTAGTTCCTTTCCGCACAGATACGCAGTATTTT. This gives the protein CASSLVPFRTDTQYF.

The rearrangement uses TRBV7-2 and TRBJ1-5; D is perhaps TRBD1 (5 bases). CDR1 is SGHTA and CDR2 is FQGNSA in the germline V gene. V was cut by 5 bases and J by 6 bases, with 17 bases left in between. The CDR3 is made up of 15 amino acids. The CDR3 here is CASSPSTAITQPQHF. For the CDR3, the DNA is TGTGCCAGCAGCCCCTCGACAGCCATAACTCAGCCCCAGCATTTT.

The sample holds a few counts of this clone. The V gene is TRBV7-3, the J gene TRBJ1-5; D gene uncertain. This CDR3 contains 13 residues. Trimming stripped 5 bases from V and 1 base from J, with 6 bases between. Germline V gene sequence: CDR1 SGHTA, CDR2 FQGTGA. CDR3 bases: TGTGCCAGCAGCCGGCAGAGCAATCAGCCCCAGCATTTT. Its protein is CASSRQSNQPQHF.

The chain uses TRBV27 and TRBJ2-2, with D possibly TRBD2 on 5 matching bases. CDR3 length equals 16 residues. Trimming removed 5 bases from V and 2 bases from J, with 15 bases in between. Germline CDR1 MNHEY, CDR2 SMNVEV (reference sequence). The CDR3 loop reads CASSPRRVSNTGELFF. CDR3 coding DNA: TGTGCCAGCAGTCCACGGCGGGTCAGCAACACCGGGGAGCTGTTTTTT.

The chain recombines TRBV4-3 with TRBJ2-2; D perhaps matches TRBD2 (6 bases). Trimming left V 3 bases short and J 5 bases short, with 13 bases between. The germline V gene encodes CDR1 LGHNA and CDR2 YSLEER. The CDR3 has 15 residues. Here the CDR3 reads CASSHPGVWTGELFF. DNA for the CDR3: TGCGCCAGCAGCCACCCGGGAGTATGGACCGGGGAGCTGTTTTTT.

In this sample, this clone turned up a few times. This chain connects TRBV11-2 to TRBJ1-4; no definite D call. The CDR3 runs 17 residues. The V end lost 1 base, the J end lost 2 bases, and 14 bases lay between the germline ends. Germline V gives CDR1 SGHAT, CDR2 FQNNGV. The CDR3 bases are TGTGCCAGCAGCTTAGGTTCAGTGTTCACGACTAATGAAAAACTGTTTTTT. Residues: CASSLGSVFTTNEKLFF.

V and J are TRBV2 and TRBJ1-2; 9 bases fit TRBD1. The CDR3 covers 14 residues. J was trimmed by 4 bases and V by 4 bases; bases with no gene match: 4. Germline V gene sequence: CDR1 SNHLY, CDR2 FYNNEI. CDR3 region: CASSGTGGIYGYTF. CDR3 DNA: TGTGCCAGCAGTGGTACAGGGGGCATCTATGGCTACACCTTC.

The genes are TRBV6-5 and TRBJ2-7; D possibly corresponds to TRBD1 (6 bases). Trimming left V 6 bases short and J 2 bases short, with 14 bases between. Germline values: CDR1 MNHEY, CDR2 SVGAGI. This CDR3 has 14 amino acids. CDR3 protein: CASRTGTPPYEQYF. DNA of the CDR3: TGTGCCAGCAGAACCGGGACACCGCCCTACGAGCAGTACTTC.

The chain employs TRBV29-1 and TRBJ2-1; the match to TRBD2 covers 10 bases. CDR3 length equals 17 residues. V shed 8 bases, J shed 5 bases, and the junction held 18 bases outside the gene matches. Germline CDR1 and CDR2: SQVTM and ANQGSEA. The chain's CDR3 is CSLGGLAGVRSHNEQFF. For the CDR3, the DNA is TGCAGCTTGGGGGGGCTAGCGGGAGTTAGGTCCCACAATGAGCAGTTCTTC.

DNA for the CDR3: TGTGCCAGTCGTGACAGGTATAGCAATCAGCCCCAGCATTTT. It yields the protein CASRDRYSNQPQHF. The chain links TRBV19 to TRBJ1-5, with a weak D call TRBD1 (6 bases). The V gene lost 8 bases and the J gene lost 0 bases, with 11 bases spanning the gap. Looked up from germline, CDR1 is LNHDA and CDR2 is SQIVND (reference sequence). The CDR3 runs 14 residues. The variable domain in full, with the rest retrieved from reference TRBV19 and TRBJ1-5, is DGGITQSPKYLFRKEGQNVTLSCEQNLNHDAMYWYRQDPGQGLRLIYYSQIVNDFQKGDIAEGYSVSREKKESFPLTVTSAQKNPTAFYLCASRDRYSNQPQHFGDGTRLSIL.

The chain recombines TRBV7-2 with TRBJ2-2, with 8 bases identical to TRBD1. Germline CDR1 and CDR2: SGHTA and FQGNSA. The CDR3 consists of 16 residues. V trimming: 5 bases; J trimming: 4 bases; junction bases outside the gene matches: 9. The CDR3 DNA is TGTGCCAGCAGCCACGCCCCAGGGGGCCGCACCGGGGAGCTGTTTTTT. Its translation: CASSHAPGGRTGELFF.

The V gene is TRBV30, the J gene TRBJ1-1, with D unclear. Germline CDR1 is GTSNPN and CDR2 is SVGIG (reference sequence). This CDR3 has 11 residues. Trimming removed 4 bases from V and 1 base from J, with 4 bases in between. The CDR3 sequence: CAWNQNTEAFF. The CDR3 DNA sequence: TGTGCCTGGAATCAGAACACTGAAGCTTTCTTT. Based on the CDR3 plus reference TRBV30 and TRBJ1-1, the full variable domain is SQTIHQWPATLVQPVGSPLSLECTVEGTSNPNLYWYRQAAGRGLQLLFYSVGIGQISSEVPQNLSASRPQDRQFILSSKKLLLSDSGFYLCAWNQNTEAFFGQGTRLTVV.